A single sample gave rise to the 18 T cell receptor beta chains below, sequenced in a study of blood T cell repertoires in COVID-19 (dated by TCRdb to the early 2020s). The library was obtained by the immunoSEQ multiplex PCR assay. The immuneACCESS repertoire file appears here via TCRdb, limited to in-frame rearrangements. These files lack a portion of the clones; in checked studies, under half of the deficit traces to unresolved V genes, and the cause of the others is not known. This sample comprises some 210,000 clones, approximately 84% of them detected only once. Jointly, the top ten make up more than 4.5% of the sample. The source material was peripheral blood. These receptors were taken from a woman between 65 and 79 years old with active or convalescent COVID-19.

The rearrangement joins TRBV10-3 to TRBJ2-1, with TRBD2 matching 10 bases. In germline, CDR1 is ENHRY, CDR2 SYGVKD. CDR3 length: 17 amino acids. The V and J ends lost 0 bases and 6 bases, in that order; junction bases with no gene match: 8. As DNA, the CDR3 is TGTGCCATCAGTGAGTCGGGGCTAGCGGGAGAGGTCAATGAGCAGTTCTTC. Its translation: CAISESGLAGEVNEQFF.

V is TRBV4-1 and J is TRBJ1-1; 7 nucleotides match TRBD1. CDR1 is MGHRA and CDR2 is YSYEKL in the germline V gene. The CDR3 has 15 residues. The trim removed 8 bases at V and 0 bases at J, leaving 9 bases unmatched. Here the CDR3 DNA reads TGCGCCAGCCAGGGGGAGGTGCACATGAACACTGAAGCTTTCTTT. It is translated as CASQGEVHMNTEAFF.

The rearrangement joins TRBV24-1 to TRBJ2-3, with D perhaps matching TRBD2 (6 bases). Trimming stripped 12 bases from V and 2 bases from J, with 20 bases between. This CDR3 region has 15 residues. Per the germline V gene, CDR1 is KGHDR and CDR2 is SFDVKD. This CDR3 is CAAASGRGNTDTQYF. CDR3 bases: TGTGCCGCGGCATCCGGGCGGGGCAACACAGATACGCAGTATTTT.

This clone was counted between two and nine times. The chain is built from TRBV29-1 and TRBJ2-5, with D maybe TRBD1 (6 bases). Germline assignment: CDR1 SQVTM and CDR2 ANQGSEA. Trimming removed 4 bases at V and 4 bases at J, with 7 bases between. This CDR3 has 11 amino acids. CDR3 nucleotide sequence: TGCAGCGTTGTACAGGGAGAGACCCAGTACTTC. It codes for CSVVQGETQYF.

The rearrangement links TRBV7-8 to TRBJ2-3; 7 positions agree with TRBD1. CDR1 and CDR2 from the germline V gene are SGHVS and FQNEAQ. V gave up 5 bases and J gave up 6 bases; unmatched junction bases: 2. The length of the CDR3 is 12 residues. CDR3 region: CASSRTGDTQYF. The CDR3 DNA is TGTGCCAGCAGCCGGACAGGCGATACGCAGTATTTT.

This clone was counted a single time. The chain couples TRBV2 to TRBJ2-2, with D possibly TRBD1 on 6 matching bases. Trimming removed 6 bases from V and 2 bases from J, with 10 bases in between. The CDR3 length is 14 residues. Per germline, CDR1 SNHLY and CDR2 FYNNEI. The CDR3 sequence is CASSQDRNTGELFF. In nucleotides, the CDR3 is TGTGCCAGCAGCCAGGACAGAAACACCGGGGAGCTGTTTTTT.

This CDR3 reads CASSLEYGAGGSSGANVLTF. In DNA, the CDR3 is TGTGCCAGCAGCTTAGAATATGGGGCAGGGGGGAGCTCTGGGGCCAACGTCCTGACTTTC. The chain carries TRBV11-2 and TRBJ2-6; TRBD1 is a possible D gene (7 bases). This CDR3 spans 20 amino acids. Germline V gives CDR1 SGHAT, CDR2 FQNNGV. V gave up 0 bases and J gave up 0 bases, with 18 bases separating them.

The V call is TRBV19, the J call TRBJ1-5, with D maybe TRBD1 (6 bases). The ends were cut back, 6 bases at V and 4 bases at J, with 13 bases in the middle. This CDR3 region has 14 residues. In germline, CDR1 is LNHDA, CDR2 SQIVND (reference sequence). The CDR3, as DNA: TGTGCCAGTAGGAACAGGGAGAGGAATCAGCCCCAGCATTTT. Translation gives CASRNRERNQPQHF.

V usage is TRBV3-1 (or the pseudogene TRBV3-2) and J usage is TRBJ2-2; 11 nucleotides align to TRBD2. The CDR3 runs to 16 residues. The germline gives CDR1 LGHDT, CDR2 YNNKEL (reference sequence). With 4 bases clipped from V and 6 bases from J, the junction kept 7 bases outside the gene matches. The CDR3: CASSPLELAGAGELFF. The CDR3 region has the DNA TGTGCCAGCAGCCCGCTTGAACTAGCGGGAGCCGGGGAGCTGTTTTTT.

The rearrangement uses TRBV27 and TRBJ1-5, with D tentatively TRBD1 (6 bases). This CDR3 has 16 amino acids. CDR1 is MNHEY and CDR2 is SMNVEV in the germline V gene (reference sequence). Trimming pared 5 bases from V and 1 base from J, leaving 15 bases between. The CDR3 DNA sequence: TGTGCCAGCAGTCCCAGGGAGGGGGGCAGCAATCAGCCCCAGCATTTT. It yields the protein CASSPREGGSNQPQHF.

The chain employs TRBV9 and TRBJ2-3; D call uncertain. Deletions cut 4 bases from V and 9 bases from J, with 21 bases between. Germline lookup yields CDR1 SGDLS and CDR2 YYNGEE. This CDR3 region has 15 residues. DNA of the CDR3: TGTGCCAGCAGCCCCCAGGATGGTAGACGAAGCACGCAGTATTTT. Translation: CASSPQDGRRSTQYF. The full variable domain, completed using reference TRBV9 and TRBJ2-3, is DSGVTQTPKHLITATGQRVTLRCSPRSGDLSVYWYQQSLDQGLQFLIQYYNGEERAKGNILERFSAQQFPDLHSELNLSSLELGDSALYFCASSPQDGRRSTQYFGPGTRLTVL.

The chain joins TRBV2 to TRBJ1-5; 10 bases are a match to TRBD1. CDR1 and CDR2 (germline): SNHLY, FYNNEI. V gave up 7 bases and J gave up 0 bases; unmatched junction bases: 3. CDR3 size: 15 residues. The CDR3: CASTRTGGSNQPQHF. The CDR3, as DNA: TGTGCCAGCACTAGGACAGGGGGTAGCAATCAGCCCCAGCATTTT.

The rearrangement links TRBV3-1 (or the pseudogene TRBV3-2) to TRBJ2-1; no clear D. CDR1 and CDR2 (germline): LGHDT, YNNKEL (reference sequence). This CDR3 is built from 14 residues. With 0 bases removed from V and 8 bases from J, the gap between germline ends came to 11 bases. The CDR3 DNA reads as TGTGCCAGCAGCCAAGAATTAAGAGTGGATGAGCAGTTCTTC. As protein: CASSQELRVDEQFF.

The V and J genes are TRBV5-4 and TRBJ2-7; D remains ambiguous. CDR3 length: 11 amino acids. Germline V gene lookup returns CDR1 SGHNT and CDR2 YYREEE (reference sequence). Between the trimmed V and J ends, which lost 4 bases and 3 bases, there was a span of 5 bases. For the CDR3, the DNA is TGTGCCAGCAGCACCGGCTACGAGCAGTACTTC. It is translated as CASSTGYEQYF. The whole variable domain, filled in from reference TRBV5-4 and TRBJ2-7, reads ETGVTQSPTHLIKTRGQQVTLRCSSQSGHNTVSWYQQALGQGPQFIFQYYREEENGRGNFPPRFSGLQFPNYSSELNVNALELDDSALYLCASSTGYEQYFGPGTRLTVT.

The sample holds one count of this clone. This rearrangement joins TRBV6-1 to TRBJ1-5, with D possibly matching TRBD1 (6 bases). Germline V gene sequence: CDR1 MNHNS, CDR2 SASEGT. The germline V and J ends were trimmed by 1 base and 2 bases, with 9 bases remaining between them. This CDR3 comprises 15 residues. CDR3 protein: CASSEEGGGNQPQHF. As DNA, the CDR3 is TGTGCCAGCAGTGAAGAGGGGGGGGGCAATCAGCCCCAGCATTTT.

This chain connects TRBV7-9 to TRBJ1-1; 7 bases are shared with TRBD1. V dropped 5 bases and J dropped 5; count of bases not matched to a gene: 17. CDR1 and CDR2 from the germline V gene are SEHNR and FQNEAQ (reference sequence). The CDR3 covers 17 residues. The CDR3 here is CASSPGRTGLIGTEAFF. CDR3 coding DNA: TGTGCCAGCAGCCCCGGGCGGACAGGTTTGATCGGGACTGAAGCTTTCTTT. Looking up the rest from reference TRBV7-9 and TRBJ1-1 gives the full variable domain: DTGVSQNPRHKITKRGQNVTFRCDPISEHNRLYWYRQTLGQGPEFLTYFQNEAQLEKSRLLSDRFSAERPKGSFSTLEIQRTEQGDSAMYLCASSPGRTGLIGTEAFFGQGTRLTVV.

This clone was seen a few times. V and J are TRBV25-1 and TRBJ1-1; TRBD1 matches at 9 bases. Germline V gene data show CDR1 as MGHDK and CDR2 as SYGVNS. V lost 5 bases and J lost 1; bases outside the gene matches: 8. This CDR3 is 16 amino acids long. The CDR3 here is CASSSRTGASNTEAFF. The DNA of the CDR3 is TGTGCCAGCAGTTCCCGGACAGGGGCCTCGAACACTGAAGCTTTCTTT.

The rearrangement joins TRBV4-1 to TRBJ2-5, with 14 bases matching TRBD2. The CDR3 is 16 amino acids. CDR1 MGHRA and CDR2 YSYEKL come from the germline V gene. The ends lost 3 bases at V and 4 bases at J; junction bases unmatched: 4. CDR3 DNA: TGCGCCAGCAGCCAGGGGACTAGCGGGAGTCTAGAGACCCAGTACTTC. Translating gives CASSQGTSGSLETQYF.